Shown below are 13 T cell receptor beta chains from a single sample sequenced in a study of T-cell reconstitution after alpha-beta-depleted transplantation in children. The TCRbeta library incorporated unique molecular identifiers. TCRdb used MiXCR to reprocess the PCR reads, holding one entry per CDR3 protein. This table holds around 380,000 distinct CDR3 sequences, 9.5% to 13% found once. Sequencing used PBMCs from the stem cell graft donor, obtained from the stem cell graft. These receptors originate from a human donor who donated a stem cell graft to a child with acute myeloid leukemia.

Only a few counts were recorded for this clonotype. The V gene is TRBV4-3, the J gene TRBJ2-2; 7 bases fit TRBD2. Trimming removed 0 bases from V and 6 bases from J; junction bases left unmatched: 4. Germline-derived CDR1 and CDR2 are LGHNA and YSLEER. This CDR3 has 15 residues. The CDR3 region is CASSQDVGGSGELFF. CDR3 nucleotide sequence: TGCGCCAGCAGCCAAGATGTGGGAGGGTCCGGGGAGCTGTTTTTT.

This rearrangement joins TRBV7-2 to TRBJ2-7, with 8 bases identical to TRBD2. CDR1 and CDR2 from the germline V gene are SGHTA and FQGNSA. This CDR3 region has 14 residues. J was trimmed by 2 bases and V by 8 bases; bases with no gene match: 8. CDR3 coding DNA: TGTGCCAGCCTTGATAGCGGGATGGCCTACGAGCAGTACTTC. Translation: CASLDSGMAYEQYF. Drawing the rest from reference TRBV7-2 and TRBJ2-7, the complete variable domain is GAGVSQSPSNKVTEKGKDVELRCDPISGHTALYWYRQSLGQGLEFLIYFQGNSAPDKSGLPSDRFSAERTGGSVSTLTIQRTQQEDSAVYLCASLDSGMAYEQYFGPGTRLTVT.

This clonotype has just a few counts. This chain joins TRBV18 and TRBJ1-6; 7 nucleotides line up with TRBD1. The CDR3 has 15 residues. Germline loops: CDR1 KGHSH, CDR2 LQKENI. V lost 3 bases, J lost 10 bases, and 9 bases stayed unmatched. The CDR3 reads CASSPQTGTGSPLHF. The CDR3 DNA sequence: TGTGCCAGCTCACCCCAGACAGGGACCGGCTCACCCCTCCACTTT.

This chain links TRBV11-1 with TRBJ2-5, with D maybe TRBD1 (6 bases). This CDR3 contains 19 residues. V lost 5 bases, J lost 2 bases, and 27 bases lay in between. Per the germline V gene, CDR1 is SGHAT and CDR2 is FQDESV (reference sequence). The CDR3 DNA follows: TGTGCCAGCAGCCCTCCTATTACGGAGCGGCAGGGGCGTCAAGAGACCCAGTACTTC. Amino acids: CASSPPITERQGRQETQYF. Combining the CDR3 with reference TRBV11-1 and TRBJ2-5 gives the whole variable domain EAEVAQSPRYKITEKSQAVAFWCDPISGHATLYWYRQILGQGPELLVQFQDESVVDDSQLPKDRFSAERLKGVDSTLKIQPAELGDSAMYLCASSPPITERQGRQETQYFGPGTRLLVL.

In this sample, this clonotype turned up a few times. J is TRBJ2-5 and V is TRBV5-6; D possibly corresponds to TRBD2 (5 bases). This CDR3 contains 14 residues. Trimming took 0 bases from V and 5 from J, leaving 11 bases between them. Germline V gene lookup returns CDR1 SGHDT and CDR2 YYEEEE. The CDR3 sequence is CASSLERTAETQYF. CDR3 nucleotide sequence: TGTGCCAGCAGCTTGGAACGGACTGCGGAGACCCAGTACTTC.

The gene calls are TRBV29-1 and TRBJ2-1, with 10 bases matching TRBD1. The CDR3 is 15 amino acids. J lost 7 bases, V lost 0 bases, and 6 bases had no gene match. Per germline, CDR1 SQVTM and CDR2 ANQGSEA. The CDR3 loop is CSVEDRGQGVNEQFF. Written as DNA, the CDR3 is TGCAGCGTTGAAGATCGCGGACAGGGGGTTAATGAGCAGTTCTTC.

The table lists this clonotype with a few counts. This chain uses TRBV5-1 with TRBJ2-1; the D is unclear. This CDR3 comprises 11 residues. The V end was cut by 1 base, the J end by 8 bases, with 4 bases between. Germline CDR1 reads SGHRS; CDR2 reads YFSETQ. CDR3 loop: CASSLMDEQFF. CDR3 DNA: TGCGCCAGCAGCTTGATGGATGAGCAGTTCTTC.

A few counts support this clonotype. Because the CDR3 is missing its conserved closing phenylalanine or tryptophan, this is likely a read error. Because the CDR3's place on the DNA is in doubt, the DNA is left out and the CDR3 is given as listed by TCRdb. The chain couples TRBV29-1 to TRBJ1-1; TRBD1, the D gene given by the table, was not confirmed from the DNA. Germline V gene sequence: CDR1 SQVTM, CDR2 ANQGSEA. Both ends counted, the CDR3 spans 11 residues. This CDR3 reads CSVDGTGDPFV.

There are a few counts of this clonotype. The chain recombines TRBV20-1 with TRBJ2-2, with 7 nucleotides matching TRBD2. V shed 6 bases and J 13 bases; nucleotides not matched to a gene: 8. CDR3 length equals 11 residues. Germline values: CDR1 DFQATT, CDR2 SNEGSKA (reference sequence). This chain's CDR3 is CSASGGDWLFF. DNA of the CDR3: TGCAGTGCCAGTGGGGGGGACTGGCTGTTTTTT.

The CDR3: CASSREFSYNEQFF. The CDR3, as DNA: TGTGCCAGCAGTCGGGAGTTTTCCTACAATGAGCAGTTCTTC. The rearrangement uses TRBV6-1 and TRBJ2-1, with D possibly being TRBD2 (6 bases). V was cut by 5 bases and J by 1 base, with 9 bases left in between. Germline V lookup: CDR1 MNHNS, CDR2 SASEGT. The CDR3 has 14 amino acids.

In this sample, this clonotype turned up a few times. The CDR3 loop reads CASRAIGLLVMNTEAFF. The DNA of the CDR3 is TGCGCCAGCAGGGCCATAGGGCTTCTCGTGATGAACACTGAAGCTTTCTTT. The rearrangement joins TRBV5-1 to TRBJ1-1, with no clear D. Germline assignment: CDR1 SGHRS and CDR2 YFSETQ. CDR3 length: 17 amino acids. The V end lost 5 bases, the J end lost 0 bases, and 20 bases lay between the germline ends.

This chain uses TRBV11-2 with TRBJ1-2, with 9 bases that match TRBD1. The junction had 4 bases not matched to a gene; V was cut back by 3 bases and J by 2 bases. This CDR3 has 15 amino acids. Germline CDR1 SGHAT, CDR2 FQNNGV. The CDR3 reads CASSFPGQGNYGYTF. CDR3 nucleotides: TGTGCCAGCAGCTTCCCCGGACAGGGGAACTATGGCTACACCTTC.

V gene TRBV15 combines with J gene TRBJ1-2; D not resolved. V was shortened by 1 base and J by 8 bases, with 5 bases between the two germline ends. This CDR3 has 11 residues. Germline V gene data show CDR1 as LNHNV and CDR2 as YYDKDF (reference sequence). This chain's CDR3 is CATSRGTGYTF. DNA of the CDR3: TGTGCCACCAGCAGAGGTACCGGCTACACCTTC.